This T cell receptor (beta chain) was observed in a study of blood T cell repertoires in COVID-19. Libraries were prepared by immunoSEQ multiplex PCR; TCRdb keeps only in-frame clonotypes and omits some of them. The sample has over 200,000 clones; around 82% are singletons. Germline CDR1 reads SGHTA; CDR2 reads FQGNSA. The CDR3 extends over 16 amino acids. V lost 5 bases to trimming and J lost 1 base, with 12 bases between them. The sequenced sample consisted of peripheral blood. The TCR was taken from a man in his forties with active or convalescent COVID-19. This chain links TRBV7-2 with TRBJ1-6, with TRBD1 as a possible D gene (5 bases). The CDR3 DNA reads TGTGCCAGCAGCGGGGTGGGGGGATCCTATAATTCACCCCTCCACTTT. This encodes CASSGVGGSYNSPLHF.